The 25 T cell receptor beta chains in this list originate from one sample, sequenced in a study of blood T cells in healthy people across ages. A second PCR, run for roughly 6 to 11 cycles, used a sample-barcoded 5' primer plus a J-beta primer mix. TCRdb re-derived calls from the 5' RACE reads in MiXCR, one entry per CDR3 protein. The top ten clones hold under 15% of a sample with under 1,000,000 distinct CDR3 sequences, around 36% of them seen once. Sequenced material: blood. Receptors originate from a man in his late teens or twenties in good health.

This clonotype was recorded a few times. The V call is TRBV29-1, the J call TRBJ1-1; the match to TRBD1 covers 9 bases. Germline CDR1 is SQVTM and CDR2 is ANQGSEA. The CDR3 runs to 11 residues. CDR3 coding DNA: TGCAGAGCCGACAGGGGGACTGAAGCTTTCTTT. This translates into CRADRGTEAFF. Together with reference TRBV29-1 and TRBJ1-1, the CDR3 gives the full variable domain: SAVISQKPSRDICQRGTSLTIQCQVDSQVTMMFWYRQQPGQSLTLIATANQGSEATYESGFVIDKFPISRPNLTFSTLTVSNMSPEDSSIYLCRADRGTEAFFGQGTRLTVV.

This chain connects TRBV20-1 to TRBJ1-6, with 9 bases lining up with TRBD1. J lost 8 bases, V lost 6 bases, and 11 bases had no gene match. The CDR3 has 15 residues. Germline V CDR1 and CDR2: DFQATT, SNEGSKA (reference sequence). CDR3 DNA: TGCAGTGCAACGGTCCCGGGACAGGGACATTCACCCCTCCACTTT. Translation: CSATVPGQGHSPLHF.

The chain is built from TRBV28 and TRBJ2-1; D might be TRBD1 (6 bases). Between the trimmed V and J ends, which lost 2 bases and 4 bases, there was a span of 21 bases. There are 18 residues in the CDR3. Germline-derived CDR1 and CDR2 are MDHEN and SYDVKM. CDR3 residues: CASSLISPGQRGYNEQFF. The CDR3 DNA reads TGTGCCAGCAGTTTAATCTCCCCTGGACAGCGTGGGTACAATGAGCAGTTCTTC. Full variable domain (rest looked up from reference TRBV28 and TRBJ2-1): DVKVTQSSRYLVKRTGEKVFLECVQDMDHENMFWYRQDPGLGLRLIYFSYDVKMKEKGDIPEGYSVSREKKERFSLILESASTNQTSMYLCASSLISPGQRGYNEQFFGPGTRLTVL.

This chain joins TRBV20-1 and TRBJ1-2, with TRBD1 matching over 7 bases. Germline V gene data show CDR1 as DFQATT and CDR2 as SNEGSKA (reference sequence). The CDR3 consists of 15 residues. The trim removed 1 base at V and 3 bases at J, leaving 8 bases unmatched. This CDR3 is CSARAPTGQHYGYTF. DNA for the CDR3: TGCAGTGCTAGAGCACCGACAGGGCAGCACTATGGCTACACCTTC.

This clonotype is a singleton in its sample. The genes are TRBV4-1 and TRBJ2-6; D gene unclear. The V gene's germline CDR1 is MGHRA and CDR2 YSYEKL. The CDR3 is made up of 16 amino acids. The V gene lost 4 bases and the J gene lost 2 bases, with 12 bases spanning the gap. This CDR3 reads CASSRAVYPGANVLTF. In DNA form, the CDR3 reads TGCGCCAGCAGCCGAGCAGTATATCCTGGGGCCAACGTCCTGACTTTC.

Only a few counts were recorded for this clonotype. The V and J genes are TRBV7-9 and TRBJ2-5; 8 nucleotides line up with TRBD1. The CDR3 runs 14 residues. Germline trimming cut 1 base from V and 5 bases from J; bases unmatched to any gene: 3. Germline assignment: CDR1 SEHNR and CDR2 FQNEAQ (reference sequence). CDR3 DNA sequence: TGTGCCAGCAGCTTAGAACAGGGGGTTGAGACCCAGTACTTC. The encoded protein is CASSLEQGVETQYF.

J is TRBJ2-3 and V is TRBV6-1, with 7 bases that match TRBD1. CDR3 length: 14 residues. From germline, CDR1 is MNHNS and CDR2 SASEGT. With V trimmed by 9 bases and J by 4 bases, 10 bases remained unmatched. As DNA, the CDR3 is TGTGCCAGTCAACTACAGGGGCGATCAGATACGCAGTATTTT. Residues: CASQLQGRSDTQYF.

This clonotype was counted only a few times. This chain joins TRBV20-1 and TRBJ1-2; 7 bases map to TRBD1. The J segment lost 0 bases and the V segment lost 4 bases, leaving 5 bases of the junction unmatched. Germline V CDR1 and CDR2: DFQATT, SNEGSKA (reference sequence). This CDR3 region has 14 residues. CDR3 residues: CSATWTGTNYGYTF. CDR3 DNA sequence: TGCAGTGCTACCTGGACAGGAACTAACTATGGCTACACCTTC.

J is TRBJ1-6 and V is TRBV5-6, with unresolved D. Trimming left V 0 bases short and J 2 bases short, with 9 bases between. CDR1 and CDR2 from the germline V gene are SGHDT and YYEEEE. The CDR3 sequence is 16 residues long. The CDR3 spells CASSLGGNPYNSPLHF. The CDR3 coding sequence is TGTGCCAGCAGCTTGGGTGGTAACCCCTATAATTCACCCCTCCACTTT.

The J gene is TRBJ1-5, the V gene TRBV2, with 9 bases lining up with TRBD1. In germline, CDR1 is SNHLY, CDR2 FYNNEI. The CDR3 is 16 amino acids. With 5 bases clipped from V and 9 bases from J, the junction kept 14 bases outside the gene matches. The CDR3 loop is CASSPEVTGQGTPQHF. CDR3 in DNA: TGTGCCAGCAGTCCTGAAGTCACGGGACAGGGAACGCCCCAGCATTTT.

This clonotype occurred once. V is TRBV14 and J is TRBJ2-3, with D tentatively TRBD1 (6 bases). V lost 0 bases, J lost 8 bases, and 12 bases lay in between. The CDR3 covers 14 residues. Germline V gene sequence: CDR1 SGHDN, CDR2 FVKESK. The CDR3 sequence is CASSQDRVGATQYF. The CDR3 nucleotides read TGTGCCAGCAGCCAAGACAGGGTGGGGGCTACGCAGTATTTT.

This clonotype was seen a few times. One end of the junction fails to match germline, which may point to a read error. V and J are TRBV6-5 and TRBJ2-1; a possible D gene is TRBD1 (5 bases). CDR1 MNHEY and CDR2 SVGAGI come from the germline V gene. The CDR3 runs 16 residues. CDR3 nucleotide sequence: TGTGCCAACAGTCCTCAGGGTGATTTTTCCAACAATGAGCAGTTCTTC. It specifies CANSPQGDFSNNEQFF.

There are a few counts of this clonotype. The chain couples TRBV9 to TRBJ2-1; TRBD2 might be the D (7 bases). This CDR3 has 16 residues. CDR1 is SGDLS, CDR2 YYNGEE, per germline. Trimming left V 0 bases short and J 2 bases short, with 12 bases between. CDR3: CASSVDRGGAYNEQFF. CDR3 in DNA: TGTGCCAGCAGCGTAGATAGGGGGGGCGCCTACAATGAGCAGTTCTTC. Full variable domain (remainder filled in from reference TRBV9 and TRBJ2-1): DSGVTQTPKHLITATGQRVTLRCSPRSGDLSVYWYQQSLDQGLQFLIQYYNGEERAKGNILERFSAQQFPDLHSELNLSSLELGDSALYFCASSVDRGGAYNEQFFGPGTRLTVL.

As DNA, the CDR3 is TGTGCCAGCAGTGAATACGGGGCTCTAGAGACCCAGTACTTC. Its protein product is CASSEYGALETQYF. The chain is built from TRBV25-1 and TRBJ2-5; TRBD1 or TRBD2 may be the D gene (5 bases each). Deletions cut 0 bases from V and 4 bases from J, with 9 bases between. This CDR3 is 14 amino acids long. CDR1 is MGHDK, CDR2 SYGVNS, per germline.

In its sample, this clonotype was seen many times. The rearrangement links TRBV27 to TRBJ2-3; unclear D gene. The CDR3 runs 14 residues. Germline V gene data show CDR1 as MNHEY and CDR2 as SMNVEV (reference sequence). Trimming pared 5 bases from V and 4 bases from J, leaving 13 bases between. CDR3 loop: CASSLFAGSDTQYF. The CDR3 DNA follows: TGTGCCAGCAGTCTCTTTGCCGGTTCAGATACGCAGTATTTT.

In regard to this clonotype: One end of the junction fails to match germline, which may point to a read error. The rearrangement uses TRBV5-6 and TRBJ2-4; D is ambiguous. Germline CDR1 is SGHDT and CDR2 is YYEEEE. The CDR3 length is 12 residues. In DNA form, the CDR3 reads TGTGCCAGCAGCTTAGGCGCGAACACTCAGTACTTC. Amino acid sequence: CASSLGANTQYF.

The gene calls are TRBV9 and TRBJ2-1, with D possibly being TRBD2 (6 bases). V was clipped by 3 bases and J by 7 bases, with 14 bases between them. CDR3 length: 14 amino acids. Germline V gene lookup returns CDR1 SGDLS and CDR2 YYNGEE. CDR3 bases: TGTGCCAGCAGCGCACCACTAGCAGATAATGAGCAGTTCTTC. It encodes CASSAPLADNEQFF.

Comment on this clonotype: A much larger clone differs from this one at a single base, so this may be a read error. The CDR3: CASTPFSTSESNEQFF. The CDR3 DNA follows: TGTGCCAGCACCCCCTTCTCGACTAGCGAATCCAATGAGCAGTTCTTC. This rearrangement joins TRBV6-6 to TRBJ2-1; TRBD2 matches 8 bases. Looked up from germline, CDR1 is MNHNY and CDR2 is SVGAGI (reference sequence). There are 16 residues in the CDR3. Trimming at V came to 7 bases and at J to 6 bases, leaving 14 bases not matched to a gene.

To note about this clonotype: One junction end does not reproduce the germline sequence, and a read error may be involved. V and J are TRBV25-1 and TRBJ2-1; no firm D call. Germline lookup yields CDR1 MGHDK and CDR2 SYGVNS. There are 14 residues in the CDR3. The chain's CDR3 is CASREFRVANEQFF. CDR3 in DNA: TGTGCCAGCAGGGAATTCCGGGTCGCCAATGAGCAGTTCTTC.

A note on this clonotype: A much larger clone sits a single nucleotide away, making a read error possible. The chain couples TRBV7-6 to TRBJ2-7; 8 nucleotides match TRBD1. CDR3 length: 14 residues. The V gene's germline CDR1 is SGHVS and CDR2 FNYEAQ. V was pared by 5 bases and J by 5 bases, with 8 bases of the junction left unmatched. The CDR3 DNA is TGTGCCAGCAGCGTGACAGGGGAAGTGGACGAGCAGTACTTC. Translation: CASSVTGEVDEQYF. Based on the CDR3 plus reference TRBV7-6 and TRBJ2-7, the full variable domain is GAGVSQSPRYKVTKRGQDVALRCDPISGHVSLYWYRQALGQGPEFLTYFNYEAQQDKSGLPNDRFSAERPEGSISTLTIQRTEQRDSAMYRCASSVTGEVDEQYFGPGTRLTVT.

V usage is TRBV27 and J usage is TRBJ2-5; 9 bases are a match to TRBD1. CDR1 is MNHEY and CDR2 is SMNVEV in the germline V gene (reference sequence). The CDR3 consists of 16 residues. V lost 0 bases and J lost 2; bases outside the gene matches: 4. CDR3 region: CASSLSGTGIQETQYF. The CDR3 coding sequence is TGTGCCAGCAGTTTATCAGGGACAGGGATACAAGAGACCCAGTACTTC.

This clonotype was counted many times. The chain uses TRBV5-1 and TRBJ1-2, with 9 nucleotides matching TRBD1. The CDR3 is 14 residues long. Germline trimming cut 2 bases from V and 4 bases from J; bases unmatched to any gene: 3. CDR1 and CDR2 from the germline V gene are SGHRS and YFSETQ. The CDR3 spells CASSFTGGSYGYTF. CDR3 nucleotides: TGCGCCAGCAGCTTCACAGGGGGCTCCTATGGCTACACCTTC.

This clonotype turned up a few times. One end of the junction varies from germline; a read error may be responsible. The V and J genes are TRBV7-9 and TRBJ2-6; D is uncertain. CDR1 is SEHNR, CDR2 FQNEAQ, per germline (reference sequence). This CDR3 is built from 14 residues. Here the CDR3 reads CTSSPGSGANVLTF. The CDR3 region has the DNA TGTACCAGCAGCCCCGGCTCTGGGGCCAACGTCCTGACTTTC.

This clonotype has at least ten counts. The chain is built from TRBV10-3 and TRBJ1-1, with D perhaps matching TRBD1 (5 bases). V dropped 3 bases and J dropped 1 base, with 9 bases sitting between them. CDR3 length: 14 residues. The V gene's germline CDR1 is ENHRY and CDR2 SYGVKD. CDR3 in amino acids: CAISDGTENTEAFF. CDR3 nucleotide sequence: TGTGCCATCAGTGATGGGACGGAGAACACTGAAGCTTTCTTT.

V is TRBV9 and J is TRBJ1-1; possibly TRBD1 for D (5 bases). CDR3 size: 15 residues. Germline assignment: CDR1 SGDLS and CDR2 YYNGEE. V shed 3 bases and J shed 4 bases, with 16 bases lying between them. This CDR3 is CASSGEGLWATEAFF. In nucleotides, the CDR3 is TGTGCCAGCAGCGGTGAGGGACTATGGGCCACTGAAGCTTTCTTT.